These 21 T cell receptor beta chains were all obtained from the same sample, sequenced in a study of T cell changes during pregnancy in multiple sclerosis (dated by TCRdb to the late 2010s). Receptor amplification or capture employed the immunoSEQ multiplex PCR assay. As stored in TCRdb, this immuneACCESS dataset retains in-frame rearrangements with V and J assigned. A fraction of the clones does not appear; measured against another copy, unresolved V genes explain less than half of the discrepancy, and the remainder lacks a known reason. The table for this sample lists several thousand clones; approximately 90% of them were counted only once. Approximately 10% of the sample goes to the ten largest clones. The sample here was CD8+ T cells from peripheral blood mononuclear cells, taken in the first trimester of pregnancy. All receptors derive from a female donor in good health, enrolled as a control in a pregnancy study.

CDR3 in amino acids: CASSPTGQTNGEKLFF. The CDR3 nucleotides are TGTGCCAGCTCTCCCACCGGACAGACTAATGGCGAAAAACTGTTTTTT. This chain uses TRBV18 with TRBJ1-4, with a possible D match to TRBD1 (6 bases). Trimming shortened V by 6 bases and J by 8 bases, and 22 bases separated the two germline ends. CDR1 KGHSH and CDR2 LQKENI come from the germline V gene. The CDR3 sequence is 16 residues long.

V gene TRBV29-1 combines with J gene TRBJ2-1, with 11 bases that match TRBD2. The V gene end was trimmed by 6 bases and the J gene end by 0 bases; junction bases not matched to a gene: 10. Germline CDR1 and CDR2: SQVTM and ANQGSEA. The CDR3 runs to 17 residues. This chain's CDR3 is CSVRGLADANSYNEQFF. The CDR3 DNA is TGCAGCGTCCGGGGACTAGCGGACGCAAACTCCTACAATGAGCAGTTCTTC.

The chain uses TRBV6-5 and TRBJ1-2; D might be TRBD1 (6 bases). With 7 bases removed from V and 0 bases from J, the gap between germline ends came to 12 bases. CDR1 and CDR2 from the germline V gene are MNHEY and SVGAGI. The CDR3 loop spans 14 amino acids. The CDR3, as DNA: TGTGCCAGCACCCCGGGACATACTAACTATGGCTACACCTTC. Residues: CASTPGHTNYGYTF.

CDR3 residues: CASSWMGQLNYGYTF. DNA for the CDR3: TGTGCCAGCAGCTGGATGGGGCAGCTAAACTATGGCTACACCTTC. V and J are TRBV7-9 and TRBJ1-2, with D possibly being TRBD1 (5 bases). CDR1 and CDR2 from the germline V gene are SEHNR and FQNEAQ (reference sequence). The CDR3 has 15 residues. V was clipped by 4 bases and J by 2 bases, with 14 bases between them.

The chain links TRBV28 to TRBJ2-6, with 9 bases matching TRBD2. V lost 7 bases and J lost 2; bases outside the gene matches: 3. This CDR3 comprises 15 residues. Germline V gene data show CDR1 as MDHEN and CDR2 as SYDVKM. The CDR3 nucleotides read TGTGCCAGCACTAGCGGGGATACTGGGGCCAACGTCCTGACTTTC. This translates into CASTSGDTGANVLTF.

This chain joins TRBV21-1 and TRBJ1-5. TRBV21-1 is described as a pseudogene. The CDR3 covers 14 residues. CDR3 in amino acids: CASSAGPLKWPQHF. The CDR3 DNA reads TGTGCCAGCAGCGCGGGACCCCTTAAATGGCCCCAGCATTTT.

This chain links TRBV15 with TRBJ1-2; weak D call: TRBD1 (6 bases). Germline V gene lookup returns CDR1 LNHNV and CDR2 YYDKDF (reference sequence). Trimming took 0 bases from V and 6 from J, leaving 14 bases between them. The CDR3 spans 15 residues. This CDR3 is CATSRDRGGADGYTF. In nucleotides, the CDR3 is TGTGCCACCAGCAGAGATCGGGGGGGCGCGGATGGCTACACCTTC.

The chain's CDR3 is CAKPGSETGGPNYGYTF. For the CDR3, the DNA is TGTGCGAAGCCCGGATCGGAGACAGGGGGCCCGAACTATGGCTACACCTTC. This chain connects TRBV2 to TRBJ1-2; 10 bases fit TRBD1. Germline V gene sequence: CDR1 SNHLY, CDR2 FYNNEI. CDR3 size: 17 residues.

This clone came up once. The genes are TRBV9 and TRBJ2-5; D is perhaps TRBD2 (5 bases). CDR1 and CDR2 (germline): SGDLS, YYNGEE. The CDR3 loop spans 15 amino acids. Trimming shortened V by 0 bases and J by 2 bases, and 11 bases separated the two germline ends. The CDR3: CASSVEGSWQETQYF. CDR3 bases: TGTGCCAGCAGCGTAGAAGGGAGTTGGCAAGAGACCCAGTACTTC.

This clone was recorded once. The gene calls are TRBV11-3 and TRBJ2-1; D call uncertain. V was pared by 3 bases and J by 4 bases, with 7 bases between. There are 13 residues in the CDR3. CDR1 SGHNT and CDR2 YENEEA come from the germline V gene. The CDR3 is CASSLTVYNEQFF. The CDR3 bases are TGTGCCAGCAGCTTGACTGTTTACAATGAGCAGTTCTTC.

Only a few counts were recorded for this clone. V and J are TRBV6-4 and TRBJ2-1; 10 positions agree with TRBD1. Germline V CDR1 and CDR2: MRHNA, SNTAGT. V shed 5 bases, J shed 10 bases, and the junction held 8 bases outside the gene matches. The CDR3 contains 14 residues. The CDR3 bases are TGTGCCAGCAGTCCGGGACAGGGGACGGAGGAGCAGTTCTTC. Encoded protein: CASSPGQGTEEQFF.

This clone is medium-sized within its sample. The CDR3 DNA reads TGTGCCAGCTCACCACCGCAAGAGTACGAGCAGTACTTC. It encodes CASSPPQEYEQYF. The rearrangement joins TRBV18 to TRBJ2-7; D is undetermined. This CDR3 is built from 13 residues. Germline loops: CDR1 KGHSH, CDR2 LQKENI. V lost 0 bases and J lost 4, with 7 bases in between.

The V gene is TRBV5-6, the J gene TRBJ1-1; D unresolved. The germline gives CDR1 SGHDT, CDR2 YYEEEE. V dropped 6 bases and J dropped 3 bases, with 15 bases sitting between them. This CDR3 has 14 residues. The CDR3 DNA sequence: TGTGCCAGCAACCCCCGGGCGGGGTACACTGAAGCTTTCTTT. Its protein is CASNPRAGYTEAFF.

This rearrangement joins TRBV28 to TRBJ2-7; 10 bases fit TRBD2. Germline lookup yields CDR1 MDHEN and CDR2 SYDVKM. The CDR3 consists of 13 residues. Losses at the gene ends were 10 bases for V and 9 bases for J; bases not matched to a gene: 12. Here the CDR3 reads CATTTSGQKMQYF. For the CDR3, the DNA is TGTGCCACTACGACTAGCGGGCAGAAGATGCAGTACTTC.

CDR3 residues: CATSRATSGGPDTQYF. The CDR3, as DNA: TGTGCCACCAGCAGAGCGACTAGCGGGGGGCCAGATACGCAGTATTTT. The chain carries TRBV15 and TRBJ2-3; 13 positions match TRBD2. The CDR3 is made up of 16 amino acids. J lost 4 bases, V lost 1 base, and 2 bases had no gene match. The germline CDR1 and CDR2 sequences are LNHNV and YYDKDF (reference sequence). The full variable domain, completed using reference TRBV15 and TRBJ2-3, is DAMVIQNPRYQVTQFGKPVTLSCSQTLNHNVMYWYQQKSSQAPKLLFHYYDKDFNNEADTPDNFQSRRPNTSFCFLDIRSPGLGDTAMYLCATSRATSGGPDTQYFGPGTRLTVL.

This clone came up a few times. This rearrangement joins TRBV27 to TRBJ2-2, with TRBD2 as a possible D gene (5 bases). This CDR3 is built from 13 residues. Germline CDR1 is MNHEY and CDR2 is SMNVEV (reference sequence). Between the trimmed V and J ends, which lost 6 bases and 5 bases, there was a span of 10 bases. CDR3 bases: TGTGCCAGCAGGACCGGGGAGACCGGGGAGCTGTTTTTT. Encoded protein: CASRTGETGELFF.

This chain joins TRBV25-1 and TRBJ2-7; tentatively, D is TRBD1 (5 bases). Trimming left V 2 bases short and J 1 base short, with 12 bases between. Per the germline V gene, CDR1 is MGHDK and CDR2 is SYGVNS. There are 15 residues in the CDR3. CDR3 region: CASSEGPGPSYEQYF. CDR3 bases: TGTGCCAGCAGTGAAGGTCCAGGGCCTTCCTACGAGCAGTACTTC.

This chain joins TRBV7-9 and TRBJ2-1; 8 bases are a match to TRBD1. This CDR3 has 11 residues. Unmatched junction bases numbered 3, after V lost 10 bases and J lost 7 bases. Germline V gene lookup returns CDR1 SEHNR and CDR2 FQNEAQ (reference sequence). CDR3 amino acids: CAIRQGNEQFF. The CDR3 coding sequence is TGTGCCATCAGACAGGGGAATGAGCAGTTCTTC.

The chain combines TRBV11-3 with TRBJ2-1, with 10 bases aligning to TRBD1. V shed 2 bases, J shed 10 bases, and the junction held 8 bases outside the gene matches. CDR1 is SGHNT, CDR2 YENEEA, per germline. This CDR3 has 15 residues. CDR3 coding DNA: TGTGCCAGCAGCTTAAGGACAGGGGGACAAAGGGAGCAGTTCTTC. Its protein is CASSLRTGGQREQFF.

V and J are TRBV7-9 and TRBJ2-5, with TRBD2 as a possible D gene (6 bases). The ends were cut back, 4 bases at V and 2 bases at J, with 14 bases in the middle. Germline CDR1 is SEHNR and CDR2 is FQNEAQ (reference sequence). This CDR3 contains 15 residues. The CDR3 sequence: CASSSLGGYQETQYF. The CDR3 DNA follows: TGTGCCAGCAGCTCCTTGGGGGGTTATCAAGAGACCCAGTACTTC. The variable domain in full, with the rest retrieved from reference TRBV7-9 and TRBJ2-5, is DTGVSQNPRHKITKRGQNVTFRCDPISEHNRLYWYRQTLGQGPEFLTYFQNEAQLEKSRLLSDRFSAERPKGSFSTLEIQRTEQGDSAMYLCASSSLGGYQETQYFGPGTRLLVL.

The chain links TRBV15 to TRBJ1-5; D is uncertain. V lost 1 base and J 5 bases, leaving 12 bases between the germline ends. There are 15 residues in the CDR3. Germline CDR1 reads LNHNV; CDR2 reads YYDKDF (reference sequence). CDR3 protein: CATSRGANQDQPQHF. Here the CDR3 DNA reads TGTGCCACCAGCAGAGGGGCCAACCAGGATCAGCCCCAGCATTTT.